The 26 T cell receptor beta chains reported below all come from one sample, sequenced in a study of CD8+ T cells in alopecia areata. Sequencing relied on a cDNA template that was reverse transcribed from extracted RNA. Clones were sequenced by immunoSEQ multiplex PCR, and TCRdb holds only the in-frame ones, with some missing. The sample has fewer than 250,000 clones; 60% to 70% are singletons. The treatment denotes: oral pan-JAK inhibitor, 5-10 mg twice daily. Source: CD4+ T cells sorted from blood, taken at week 4, from a patient treated with tofacitinib. The source of these receptors is a human donor with alopecia areata.

This chain links TRBV4-1 with TRBJ1-2; 8 nucleotides align to TRBD1. From germline, CDR1 is MGHRA and CDR2 YSYEKL. V shed 4 bases, J shed 2 bases, and the junction held 6 bases outside the gene matches. This CDR3 contains 15 residues. CDR3 DNA sequence: TGCGCCAGCAGCCGAGGGCCAGGGGGCAACTATGGCTACACCTTC. Its protein is CASSRGPGGNYGYTF.

This clone was seen only a few times. The V gene is TRBV10-3, the J gene TRBJ1-1, with D tentatively TRBD1 (6 bases). Trimming left V 10 bases short and J 14 bases short, with 26 bases between. The germline V gene encodes CDR1 ENHRY and CDR2 SYGVKD. The CDR3 length is 13 residues. Here the CDR3 reads CASTWGATEAFFF. The CDR3 region has the DNA TGTGCCAGCACATGGGGGGCGACTGAAGCTTTCTTCTTT.

The chain has TRBV10-3 and TRBJ2-7, with D perhaps TRBD1 (6 bases). The germline CDR1 and CDR2 sequences are ENHRY and SYGVKD. Trimming removed 4 bases from V and 2 bases from J, with 9 bases in between. There are 13 residues in the CDR3. CDR3 DNA: TGTGCCATCAGTGTAGGACAGACCTACGAGCAGTACTTC. It codes for CAISVGQTYEQYF.

The rearrangement links TRBV19 to TRBJ1-1, with a possible D match to TRBD1 (5 bases). This CDR3 has 14 amino acids. The germline V and J ends were trimmed by 6 bases and 1 base, with 12 bases remaining between them. Germline V gene data show CDR1 as LNHDA and CDR2 as SQIVND (reference sequence). CDR3 sequence (DNA): TGTGCCAGTAGCCCAAGAGGACAGAACACTGAAGCTTTCTTT. This codes for CASSPRGQNTEAFF.

The chain carries TRBV29-1 and TRBJ2-2; D possibly corresponds to TRBD1 (6 bases). Trimming cost V 5 bases and J 3 bases, with 13 bases left between them. CDR3 length: 14 residues. CDR1 SQVTM and CDR2 ANQGSEA come from the germline V gene. CDR3 residues: CSVPGHGHTGELFF. Here the CDR3 DNA reads TGCAGCGTTCCGGGACATGGTCACACCGGGGAGCTGTTTTTT.

J is TRBJ1-2 and V is TRBV29-1; D unresolved. This CDR3 region has 13 residues. Per the germline V gene, CDR1 is SQVTM and CDR2 is ANQGSEA. Between the trimmed V and J ends, which lost 4 bases and 7 bases, there was a span of 16 bases. The DNA of the CDR3 is TGCAGCGTTGGGCCCCTCCAAGGCCTTGGCTACACCTTC. Amino acid sequence: CSVGPLQGLGYTF.

The rearrangement links TRBV7-2 to TRBJ2-1, with 7 bases fitting TRBD1. Germline V gene data show CDR1 as SGHTA and CDR2 as FQGNSA. Trimming removed 1 base from V and 2 bases from J; junction bases left unmatched: 2. The CDR3 sequence is 15 residues long. The CDR3 spells CASSLEGATYNEQFF. CDR3 in DNA: TGTGCCAGCAGCTTAGAGGGGGCAACCTACAATGAGCAGTTCTTC.

V gene TRBV18 combines with J gene TRBJ2-7; possible D gene TRBD2, 5 bases. CDR3 size: 14 residues. In germline, CDR1 is KGHSH, CDR2 LQKENI. V was shortened by 2 bases and J by 2 bases, with 10 bases between the two germline ends. The chain's CDR3 is CASSPNAGTYEQYF. The CDR3 DNA reads TGTGCCAGCTCACCAAACGCCGGGACCTACGAGCAGTACTTC.

The gene calls are TRBV7-9 and TRBJ2-3; no reliable D call. The germline V gene encodes CDR1 SEHNR and CDR2 FQNEAQ (reference sequence). The CDR3 spans 13 residues. The V and J ends lost 0 bases and 6 bases respectively, with 7 bases between them. The CDR3 loop is CASSLAQRDTQYF. CDR3 coding DNA: TGTGCCAGCAGCTTAGCCCAGCGTGATACGCAGTATTTT.

CDR3 residues: CASSEPASGGGYTF. The CDR3 DNA follows: TGCGCCAGCAGCGAGCCTGCGAGCGGCGGGGGCTACACCTTC. V usage is TRBV5-1 and J usage is TRBJ1-2; D uncertain. The V and J ends lost 4 bases and 8 bases respectively, with 18 bases between them. This CDR3 has 14 amino acids. Germline CDR1 is SGHRS and CDR2 is YFSETQ.

This clone has at least ten counts. The chain links TRBV5-1 to TRBJ1-2; D gene unclear. CDR1 and CDR2 (germline): SGHRS, YFSETQ. The CDR3 is 14 amino acids. The V and J ends lost 0 bases and 8 bases respectively, with 14 bases between them. CDR3 coding DNA: TGCGCCAGCAGCTTGGCCGCCGGGGATACGGGCTACACCTTC. Protein: CASSLAAGDTGYTF.

The V and J genes are TRBV18 and TRBJ2-4; D might be TRBD1 (6 bases). CDR3 length equals 15 residues. Germline V gives CDR1 KGHSH, CDR2 LQKENI. V lost 3 bases and J 6 bases, leaving 15 bases between the germline ends. This chain's CDR3 is CASSPLQGYRNIQYF. The CDR3 DNA is TGTGCCAGCTCACCGTTACAGGGATACAGAAACATTCAGTACTTC.

There are a few counts of this clone. The V call is TRBV11-2, the J call TRBJ2-1, with 9 bases aligning to TRBD1. This CDR3 spans 13 amino acids. The trim removed 5 bases at V and 8 bases at J, leaving 4 bases unmatched. Germline V lookup: CDR1 SGHAT, CDR2 FQNNGV. This CDR3 reads CASSKDRGDEQFF. The CDR3 DNA sequence: TGTGCCAGCAGCAAAGACAGGGGGGATGAGCAGTTCTTC. Full variable domain (missing parts from reference TRBV11-2 and TRBJ2-1): EAGVAQSPRYKIIEKRQSVAFWCNPISGHATLYWYQQILGQGPKLLIQFQNNGVVDDSQLPKDRFSAERLKGVDSTLKIQPAKLEDSAVYLCASSKDRGDEQFFGPGTRLTVL.

The rearrangement joins TRBV29-1 to TRBJ2-5; D is uncertain. The CDR3 loop spans 12 amino acids. V gave up 3 bases and J gave up 4 bases, with 9 bases separating them. In germline, CDR1 is SQVTM, CDR2 ANQGSEA. CDR3 residues: CSVDGLRETQYF. The CDR3 DNA reads TGCAGCGTTGACGGCCTACGAGAGACCCAGTACTTC.

The chain joins TRBV15 to TRBJ1-4; D unresolved. CDR1 and CDR2 (germline): LNHNV, YYDKDF (reference sequence). V was clipped by 7 bases and J by 8 bases, with 17 bases between them. The CDR3 totals 14 residues. The CDR3 reads CATTEETAGEKLFF. The CDR3, as DNA: TGTGCCACCACCGAGGAGACCGCCGGGGAAAAACTGTTTTTT.

In this sample, this clone turned up a few times. The chain links TRBV10-3 to TRBJ2-6, with 14 nucleotides matching TRBD2. The ends lost 1 base at V and 2 bases at J; junction bases unmatched: 4. CDR3 length: 19 residues. Germline V gene lookup returns CDR1 ENHRY and CDR2 SYGVKD. In DNA form, the CDR3 reads TGTGCCATCAGTGAGTTGGGACTAGCGGGAGTAACTGGGGCCAACGTCCTGACTTTC. This encodes CAISELGLAGVTGANVLTF.

The chain couples TRBV27 to TRBJ2-7; D not resolved. This CDR3 spans 12 amino acids. Germline CDR1 is MNHEY and CDR2 is SMNVEV (reference sequence). V dropped 4 bases and J dropped 2 bases, with 6 bases sitting between them. CDR3: CASSSPTYEQYF. CDR3 sequence (DNA): TGTGCCAGCAGTTCACCGACCTACGAGCAGTACTTC.

The chain uses TRBV9 and TRBJ2-3; 10 bases are shared with TRBD2. The CDR3 length is 18 residues. V shed 0 bases, J shed 5 bases, and the junction held 12 bases outside the gene matches. Germline V gene sequence: CDR1 SGDLS, CDR2 YYNGEE. In DNA, the CDR3 is TGTGCCAGCAGCGTAGCCCACCTCCTAGCGGGAGTGCAAGATACGCAGTATTTT. Amino acid sequence: CASSVAHLLAGVQDTQYF.

In this sample, this clone turned up a few times. The rearrangement joins TRBV29-1 to TRBJ2-7; D not certain. Trimming shortened V by 4 bases and J by 6 bases, and 16 bases separated the two germline ends. The CDR3 is 13 amino acids. Germline loops: CDR1 SQVTM, CDR2 ANQGSEA. Written as DNA, the CDR3 is TGCAGCGTTGTAGGGCGGACCTCGTTCGAGCAGTACTTC. This translates into CSVVGRTSFEQYF.

This clone appeared a few times. This rearrangement joins TRBV30 to TRBJ2-1, with unresolved D. Germline CDR1 reads GTSNPN; CDR2 reads SVGIG (reference sequence). There are 12 residues in the CDR3. V was trimmed by 0 bases and J by 4 bases, leaving 4 bases between them. CDR3 sequence reads: CAWSVRYNEQFF. In nucleotides, the CDR3 is TGTGCCTGGAGTGTCCGGTACAATGAGCAGTTCTTC.

V is TRBV6-5 and J is TRBJ2-7, with D unresolved. With 7 bases removed from V and 3 bases from J, the gap between germline ends came to 10 bases. Germline V gives CDR1 MNHEY, CDR2 SVGAGI. This CDR3 has 12 residues. In nucleotides, the CDR3 is TGTGCCAGCAAAAGGGAAGACTACGAGCAGTACTTC. Protein product: CASKREDYEQYF.

This sequence joins TRBV7-9 and TRBJ2-1; 13 bases align to TRBD2. The CDR3 is 15 amino acids. V trimming: 6 bases; J trimming: 7 bases; junction bases outside the gene matches: 6. Germline CDR1 SEHNR, CDR2 FQNEAQ (reference sequence). CDR3 DNA sequence: TGTGCCAGCAGAAAGGGACTAGCGGGAAAAAATGAGCAGTTCTTC. Its protein product is CASRKGLAGKNEQFF. Complete variable domain (other parts from reference TRBV7-9 and TRBJ2-1): DTGVSQNPRHKITKRGQNVTFRCDPISEHNRLYWYRQTLGQGPEFLTYFQNEAQLEKSRLLSDRFSAERPKGSFSTLEIQRTEQGDSAMYLCASRKGLAGKNEQFFGPGTRLTVL.

J is TRBJ2-7 and V is TRBV30, with D possibly TRBD1 on 6 matching bases. This CDR3 region has 13 residues. Germline V gene sequence: CDR1 GTSNPN, CDR2 SVGIG (reference sequence). V was cut by 4 bases and J by 2 bases, with 12 bases left in between. The CDR3 is CAWTPDRTYEQYF. In DNA form, the CDR3 reads TGTGCCTGGACCCCGGACAGAACCTACGAGCAGTACTTC.

Only a few counts were recorded for this clone. The chain uses TRBV2 and TRBJ2-2; weak D call: TRBD1 (5 bases). The ends were cut back, 1 base at V and 3 bases at J, with 6 bases in the middle. The CDR3 spans 14 residues. Germline V gene lookup returns CDR1 SNHLY and CDR2 FYNNEI. CDR3 nucleotide sequence: TGTGCCAGCAGTGAAGGGGGCCACACCGGGGAGCTGTTTTTT. This translates into CASSEGGHTGELFF.

The table lists this clone with many counts. The V and J genes are TRBV28 and TRBJ2-7; D gene unclear. The ends were cut back, 1 base at V and 2 bases at J, with 9 bases in the middle. The CDR3 consists of 14 residues. Germline CDR1 MDHEN, CDR2 SYDVKM. The CDR3 nucleotides are TGTGCCAGCAGTTTATTCGCCGGCACCTACGAGCAGTACTTC. It is translated as CASSLFAGTYEQYF.

The V call is TRBV28, the J call TRBJ2-1, with 8 bases identical to TRBD2. Losses at the gene ends were 5 bases for V and 10 bases for J; bases not matched to a gene: 13. Germline V gene data show CDR1 as MDHEN and CDR2 as SYDVKM. CDR3 length: 15 residues. CDR3 amino acids: CASSPSGSAPLEQFF. The CDR3 nucleotides read TGTGCCAGCAGTCCGAGCGGGAGCGCCCCTTTGGAGCAGTTCTTC.